Sequencing of this T cell receptor (beta chain) was carried out in a study of CD8 T cells in Susac syndrome (dated by TCRdb to about 2019). Study-wide context: Among the sequenced Susac syndrome patients, about 6 had clinically active disease and fewer than ten were in clinical remission. Susac syndrome patients were therapy-naive, on corticosteroids (some also receiving IVIg), or on IVIg alone at blood withdrawal. The study used repertoire sequencing to test whether antigen drove CD8+ T cell activation and differentiation in Susac syndrome. The study compared CD8+ T cell repertoire clonality among roughly eleven healthy donors, around 14 Susac syndrome patients and about 16 multiple sclerosis patients. Findings and caveats that apply to the study as a whole: The TCR sequencing and HLA analysis was acknowledged to have included a relatively small number of individuals. Clonal expansion was observed in Susac syndrome CD8+ repertoires, with the highest expansion in CD8+ TEMRA cells and greater expansion in clinically active than in remitting patients. In the total CD8+ and CD8+ TEMRA repertoires, 15 to 20 and five Susac-specific public clones, respectively, were identified.

With respect to this clonotype: What antigen it recognizes has not been identified. Within one base of it there is no much larger clone, and no base qualities were kept.

High-throughput TCR beta sequencing profiled peripheral blood CD8+ and CD4+ T cells from healthy donors, Susac syndrome patients and multiple sclerosis patients. Susac syndrome patients met recently defined diagnostic criteria for definite or probable disease. Bulk CD8+ and CD4+ T cells were purified magnetically by negative isolation, whereas CD8+ TEMRA cells were enriched by FACS. Blood was drawn into EDTA tubes, processed within 24 hours, and PBMCs were isolated by density gradient centrifugation. PBMCs intended for TCR sequencing were frozen in liquid nitrogen and were later thawed in a 37 degrees C water bath. A purity of at least 90% was achieved for sorted or isolated CD4+, CD8+ and CD8+ TEMRA cells. V trim: 0 bases; J trim: 5 bases; unmatched bases: 11. Including cysteine and phenylalanine, the CDR3 has 16 amino acids. Here the CDR3 DNA is all that survives: 48 bases in frame from base 1. Sequences DFQATT (CDR1) and SNEGSKA (CDR2) are obtained from the germline V gene (reference sequence).

RNA was extracted using the RNeasy kit, and roughly 0.45 to 1 microgram was reverse transcribed with random hexamers. The immunoSEQ multiplex PCR assay, which covers 54 Vbeta and 13 Jbeta segments, was used to amplify TCR beta CDR3 regions. PCR amplification bias was corrected using a synthetic template baseline for primer optimization and computational correction. The source study handled its data this way. Reads were annotated to V, D and J genes per IMGT and analyzed with immunoSEQ Analyzer, keeping only productive sequences. To calculate clonality, Shannon entropy was normalized by log2 of the number of productive unique sequences and then subtracted from one. For each patient and control, public and private clones were evaluated within the 100 most prevalent clones. Clones were defined as Susac-specific if absent from the healthy and MS cohorts, from 1052 published viral clones and from other ImmuneACCESS disease sequences. TCRdb handled the public reads itself, with Q25 trimming in fastp and clone calling in MiXCR, and kept productive beta chains. Here each entry gathers all rows of one CDR3 protein and keeps the most common genes and DNA. The V and J calls come from TCRdb's annotation, not from the publication. The sample table holds approximately 190,000 distinct CDR3 sequences, of which more than 85% were seen once. Of the sample, 0.15% to 0.2% is held by the ten largest clones.

The chain is assembled from TRBV20-1 and TRBJ2-7, with TRBD1 matching 9 junction bases. Sequencing used CD8+ T cells from PBMCs. The source is a human donor with Susac syndrome. CDR3 reads: CSARDLAGQGFNEQYF. The nucleotide sequence is TGCAGTGCTAGAGATTTGGCGGGACAGGGTTTCAACGAGCAGTACTTC.